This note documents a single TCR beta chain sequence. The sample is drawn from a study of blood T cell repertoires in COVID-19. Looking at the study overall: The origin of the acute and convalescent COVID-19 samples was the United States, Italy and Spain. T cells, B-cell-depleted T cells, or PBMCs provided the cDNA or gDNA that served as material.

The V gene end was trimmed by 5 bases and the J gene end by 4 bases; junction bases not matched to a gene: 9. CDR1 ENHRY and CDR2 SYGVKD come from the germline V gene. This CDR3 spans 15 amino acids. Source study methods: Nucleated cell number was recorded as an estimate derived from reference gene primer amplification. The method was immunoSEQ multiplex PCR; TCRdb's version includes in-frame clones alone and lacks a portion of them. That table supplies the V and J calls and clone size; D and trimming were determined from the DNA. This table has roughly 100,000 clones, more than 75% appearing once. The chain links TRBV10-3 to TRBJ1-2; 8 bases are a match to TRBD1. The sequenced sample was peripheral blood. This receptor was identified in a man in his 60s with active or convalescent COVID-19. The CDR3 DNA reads TGTGCCATCAGTCCCGGGACAGGAGCCGCCTATGGCTACACCTTC. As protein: CAISPGTGAAYGYTF.